This TCR beta chain was documented in a study of blood T cells in healthy people across ages. General study points: Long-lived and aged donors differed, with more naive CD4+ cells and higher diversity in the long-lived.

Then a second PCR, running about 6 to 11 cycles, was carried out with a sample-barcoded 5' primer and a J-beta primer mix. A 12-random-nucleotide template-switch adaptor tagged each cDNA molecule. TCRdb ran MiXCR on the 5' RACE reads and lists one entry per CDR3 protein. Among 1.5 million to 2 million distinct CDR3 sequences, roughly two fifths were seen once, and the ten largest hold about 21%. This CDR3 spans 14 amino acids. Germline CDR1 ENHRY, CDR2 SYGVKD. V was shortened by 10 bases and J by 8 bases, with 21 bases between the two germline ends. Per sample, extraction of total RNA gave at least 6 micrograms in every case. A few counts support this clonotype. What it recognizes is unknown.

What was sequenced was blood. The receptor comes from a human donor in good health. The chain uses TRBV10-3 and TRBJ2-1; D might be TRBD1 (6 bases). CDR3 sequence (DNA): TGTGCCACCCACCCCCGGGACAACAGATATGAGCAGTTCTTC. The encoded protein is CATHPRDNRYEQFF.